This T cell receptor (beta chain) is from a study of OX40 agonist ivuxolimab in advanced cancers. Germline assignment: CDR1 SQVTM and CDR2 ANQGSEA. Trimming pared 6 bases from V and 4 bases from J, leaving 9 bases between. The CDR3 has 11 amino acids. TCRdb's table, derived via immunoSEQ multiplex PCR, lists solely in-frame clones and lacks some. The sample holds 65,000 to 95,000 clones, roughly 90% seen once. Sequencing used CD4+ or CD8+ T cells sorted from blood, obtained in a trial of the OX40 agonist ivuxolimab. The sequence derives from an adult with an advanced solid tumor such as melanoma, head and neck, liver or kidney cancer. This chain links TRBV29-1 with TRBJ2-5; no definite D call. The CDR3 spells CSVEVGETQYF. The CDR3 DNA is TGCAGCGTCGAGGTGGGAGAGACCCAGTACTTC.